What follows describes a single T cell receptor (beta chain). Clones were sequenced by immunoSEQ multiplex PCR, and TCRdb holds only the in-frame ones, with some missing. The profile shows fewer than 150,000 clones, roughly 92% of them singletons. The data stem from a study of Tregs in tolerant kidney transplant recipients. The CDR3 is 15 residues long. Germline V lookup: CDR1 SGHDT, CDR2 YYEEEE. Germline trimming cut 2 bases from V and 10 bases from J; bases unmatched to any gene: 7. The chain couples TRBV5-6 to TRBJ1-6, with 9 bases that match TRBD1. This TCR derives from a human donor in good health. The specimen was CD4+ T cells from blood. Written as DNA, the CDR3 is TGTGCCAGCAGCTTAGGGACAGGGTACCAGTCACCCCTCCACTTT. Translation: CASSLGTGYQSPLHF.